Following are 18 T cell receptor beta chains from one sample sequenced in a study of shared clonotypes between healthy human individuals. Sequencing was performed with immunoSEQ multiplex PCR; in TCRdb, only in-frame clones are kept and a portion is missing. The data hold approximately 1,500,000 clones, with 95% to 99% observed a single time. Sequenced: naive CD4+ T cells sorted from blood. Described subset: CD45RA+ positively selected. The receptors here all came from a man younger than 40 in good health.

The chain carries TRBV7-8 and TRBJ2-1, with D uncertain. This CDR3 contains 15 residues. V lost 0 bases to trimming and J lost 8 bases, with 14 bases between them. Per germline, CDR1 SGHVS and CDR2 FQNEAQ. Here the CDR3 DNA reads TGTGCCAGCAGCTTAGCGGGATTAAGTAGCCATGAGCAGTTCTTC. This gives the protein CASSLAGLSSHEQFF.

This sequence joins TRBV18 and TRBJ1-2; TRBD1 agrees at 8 bases. The CDR3 spans 16 residues. Trimming took 2 bases from V and 4 from J; bases not matched to a gene: 9. CDR1 KGHSH and CDR2 LQKENI come from the germline V gene. The CDR3: CASSPVIAGTGYGYTF. DNA for the CDR3: TGTGCCAGCTCACCAGTTATTGCCGGGACAGGCTATGGCTACACCTTC.

This rearrangement joins TRBV29-1 to TRBJ2-2, with TRBD1 matching over 7 bases. Germline V lookup: CDR1 SQVTM, CDR2 ANQGSEA. Germline trimming cut 5 bases from V and 4 bases from J; bases unmatched to any gene: 7. This CDR3 is 14 amino acids long. The CDR3 DNA reads TGCAGCGTTTTTTTGACAGGGTCCACCGGGGAGCTGTTTTTT. Amino acid sequence: CSVFLTGSTGELFF.

The CDR3 DNA follows: TGTGCCAGCAGTTCCTCCTGGGGGCGGGAGGACACCGGGGAGCTGTTTTTT. Its protein is CASSSSWGREDTGELFF. The chain links TRBV28 to TRBJ2-2; TRBD2 aligns across 8 bases. Germline assignment: CDR1 MDHEN and CDR2 SYDVKM. The CDR3 runs 17 residues. Germline trimming cut 4 bases from V and 3 bases from J; bases unmatched to any gene: 10.

Notes on this clone: The same CDR3 arises from other DNA sequences in this sample as well. V gene TRBV5-1 combines with J gene TRBJ2-3; no clear D. This CDR3 is built from 13 residues. The V gene lost 0 bases and the J gene lost 2 bases, with 4 bases spanning the gap. Germline CDR1 and CDR2: SGHRS and YFSETQ. The CDR3 loop is CASSLAFTDTQYF. The CDR3 region has the DNA TGCGCCAGCAGCTTGGCCTTCACAGATACGCAGTATTTT.

This clone has a single count. This chain links TRBV9 with TRBJ2-5; 9 bases line up with TRBD1. This CDR3 region has 18 residues. Germline V gene data show CDR1 as SGDLS and CDR2 as YYNGEE. Germline trimming cut 4 bases from V and 4 bases from J; bases unmatched to any gene: 17. The CDR3 region is CASSPGPPGQGSGETQYF. The CDR3 region has the DNA TGTGCCAGCAGCCCAGGGCCCCCGGGACAGGGTTCCGGAGAGACCCAGTACTTC.

The rearrangement joins TRBV7-8 to TRBJ2-1, with 7 bases identical to TRBD2. The CDR3 is 16 amino acids. J was trimmed by 0 bases and V by 5 bases; bases with no gene match: 7. Germline CDR1 reads SGHVS; CDR2 reads FQNEAQ. CDR3 in DNA: TGTGCCAGCAGCATTACTAGCGTCCGCTCCTACAATGAGCAGTTCTTC. The encoded protein is CASSITSVRSYNEQFF.

The chain employs TRBV11-2 and TRBJ2-7, with D uncertain. Germline CDR1 SGHAT, CDR2 FQNNGV. V gave up 0 bases and J gave up 3 bases, with 6 bases separating them. The CDR3 covers 13 residues. DNA of the CDR3: TGTGCCAGCAGCTTAGACACGTTCTACGAGCAGTACTTC. This codes for CASSLDTFYEQYF. Drawing the rest from reference TRBV11-2 and TRBJ2-7, the complete variable domain is EAGVAQSPRYKIIEKRQSVAFWCNPISGHATLYWYQQILGQGPKLLIQFQNNGVVDDSQLPKDRFSAERLKGVDSTLKIQPAKLEDSAVYLCASSLDTFYEQYFGPGTRLTVT.

CDR3 residues: CASSPRVAGTGELFF. Here the CDR3 DNA reads TGTGCCAGCAGCCCCCGGGTAGCAGGTACCGGGGAGCTGTTTTTT. The chain recombines TRBV7-8 with TRBJ2-2, with D unclear. Trimming pared 5 bases from V and 5 bases from J, leaving 15 bases between. The CDR3 is made up of 15 amino acids. Germline V gene sequence: CDR1 SGHVS, CDR2 FQNEAQ.

This clone was seen just once. The chain employs TRBV30 and TRBJ2-7; D possibly matches TRBD1 or TRBD2 (5 bases each). The V end was cut by 1 base, the J end by 3 bases, with 13 bases between. CDR1 GTSNPN and CDR2 SVGIG come from the germline V gene (reference sequence). The CDR3 has 14 amino acids. In DNA form, the CDR3 reads TGTGCCTGGAGTGCGGGACGGAGGAACTACGAGCAGTACTTC. It codes for CAWSAGRRNYEQYF.

The V gene is TRBV9, the J gene TRBJ1-1; D remains unclear. Trimming cost V 2 bases and J 4 bases, with 12 bases left between them. This CDR3 contains 14 residues. The germline V gene encodes CDR1 SGDLS and CDR2 YYNGEE. The chain's CDR3 is CASSVSGFGTEAFF. Written as DNA, the CDR3 is TGTGCCAGCAGCGTGTCCGGGTTCGGCACTGAAGCTTTCTTT.

A single count supports this clone. The chain links TRBV19 to TRBJ1-5; the match to TRBD1 covers 8 bases. The CDR3 contains 15 residues. Germline trimming cut 10 bases from V and 8 bases from J; bases unmatched to any gene: 16. The germline CDR1 and CDR2 sequences are LNHDA and SQIVND (reference sequence). CDR3 sequence reads: CATRPGQDFKEPQHF. The CDR3 region has the DNA TGTGCCACTAGACCGGGACAGGACTTTAAGGAGCCCCAGCATTTT.

The chain carries TRBV4-3 and TRBJ2-6, with D possibly matching TRBD1 (6 bases). CDR1 LGHNA and CDR2 YSLEER come from the germline V gene. The CDR3 is made up of 18 amino acids. Trimming stripped 1 base from V and 1 base from J, with 14 bases between. The CDR3 nucleotides are TGCGCCAGCAGCCAAGGAACAGGGCTAGGGTCTGGGGCCAACGTCCTGACTTTC. Its protein product is CASSQGTGLGSGANVLTF.

The J gene is TRBJ1-5, the V gene TRBV30; D possibly corresponds to TRBD1 (6 bases). V dropped 2 bases and J dropped 7 bases, with 12 bases sitting between them. CDR3 size: 13 residues. From germline, CDR1 is GTSNPN and CDR2 SVGIG (reference sequence). This chain's CDR3 is CAWSQGTTQPQHF. The CDR3 region has the DNA TGTGCCTGGAGTCAGGGGACCACGCAGCCCCAGCATTTT.

The V and J genes are TRBV5-1 and TRBJ1-2; 10 bases fit TRBD1. Germline V gives CDR1 SGHRS, CDR2 YFSETQ. V lost 4 bases, J lost 6 bases, and 12 bases stayed unmatched. This CDR3 is 16 amino acids long. The CDR3 loop reads CASSRTGTGDLHGYTF. DNA for the CDR3: TGCGCCAGCAGCCGAACCGGGACAGGGGATTTGCATGGCTACACCTTC.

V gene TRBV7-2 combines with J gene TRBJ1-2; 7 bases map to TRBD1. CDR3 length: 15 residues. CDR1 and CDR2 from the germline V gene are SGHTA and FQGNSA. The trim removed 1 base at V and 4 bases at J, leaving 6 bases unmatched. DNA of the CDR3: TGTGCCAGCAGCTTAGAACCAGGGGGGTTCTATGGCTACACCTTC. This translates into CASSLEPGGFYGYTF.

V gene TRBV13 combines with J gene TRBJ2-6, with a tentative D call TRBD1 (6 bases). Trimming cost V 8 bases and J 3 bases, with 17 bases left between them. This CDR3 spans 16 amino acids. CDR1 and CDR2 (germline): PRHDT, FYEKMQ (reference sequence). As DNA, the CDR3 is TGTGCCAGCGAACAGGGTGGTCCCTTTGGGGCCAACGTCCTGACTTTC. Translating it yields CASEQGGPFGANVLTF.

This chain uses TRBV27 with TRBJ2-7, with unresolved D. Germline assignment: CDR1 MNHEY and CDR2 SMNVEV (reference sequence). This CDR3 has 12 amino acids. The V end was cut by 5 bases, the J end by 0 bases, with 5 bases between. The CDR3 here is CASSPNSYEQYF. CDR3 bases: TGTGCCAGCAGTCCAAACTCCTACGAGCAGTACTTC.